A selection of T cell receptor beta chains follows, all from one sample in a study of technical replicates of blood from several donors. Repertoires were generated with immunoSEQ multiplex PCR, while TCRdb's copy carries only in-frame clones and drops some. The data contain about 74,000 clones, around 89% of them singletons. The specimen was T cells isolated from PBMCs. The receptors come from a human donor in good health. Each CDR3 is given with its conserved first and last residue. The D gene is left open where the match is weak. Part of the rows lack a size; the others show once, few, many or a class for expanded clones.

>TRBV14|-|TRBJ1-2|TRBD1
CASSQSDRLNYGYTF
TGTGCCAGCAGCCAGTCGGACAGGTTGAACTATGGCTACACCTTC
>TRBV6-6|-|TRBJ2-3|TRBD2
CASSYAGGLLDTQYF
TGTGCCAGCAGTTACGCGGGAGGCTTATTAGATACGCAGTATTTT
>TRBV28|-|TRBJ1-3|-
CASAPSGARNTIYF
TGTGCCAGCGCCCCGTCTGGGGCCCGGAACACCATATATTTT
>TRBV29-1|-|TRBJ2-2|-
CSVVITGELFF
TGCAGCGTTGTAATCACCGGGGAGCTGTTTTTT
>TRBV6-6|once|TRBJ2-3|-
CASSSIRGTDTQYF
TGTGCCAGCAGTTCAATCAGGGGCACAGATACGCAGTATTTT
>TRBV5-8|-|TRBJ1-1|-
CASSPGEFSTEAFF
TGTGCCAGCAGCCCCGGGGAATTCAGCACTGAAGCTTTCTTT
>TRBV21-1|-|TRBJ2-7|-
CASSKVAGGPNEQYF
TGTGCCAGCAGCAAAGTGGCGGGAGGGCCCAACGAGCAGTACTTC
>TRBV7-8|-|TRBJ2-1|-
CASSPSYNEQFF
TGTGCCAGCAGCCCGTCCTACAATGAGCAGTTCTTC
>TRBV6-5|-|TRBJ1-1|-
CASRGGTEAFF
TGTGCCAGCAGGGGGGGGACTGAAGCTTTCTTT
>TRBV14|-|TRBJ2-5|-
CASNLAGETQYF
TGTGCCAGCAACCTCGCAGGGGAGACCCAGTACTTC
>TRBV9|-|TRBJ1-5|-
CASGRGSSNQPQHF
TGTGCCAGCGGGAGGGGGTCGAGCAATCAGCCCCAGCATTTT
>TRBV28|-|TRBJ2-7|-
CASSFGHFYEQYF
TGTGCCAGCAGTTTCGGACACTTCTACGAGCAGTACTTC
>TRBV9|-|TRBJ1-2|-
CASSVGQGNGYTF
TGTGCCAGCAGCGTCGGTCAGGGGAACGGCTACACCTTC
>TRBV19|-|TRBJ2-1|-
CASSIPNGEQFF
TGTGCCAGTAGTATCCCTAACGGGGAGCAGTTCTTC
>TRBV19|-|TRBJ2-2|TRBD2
CAVRTSENTGELFF
TGTGCCGTCCGGACTAGCGAAAACACCGGGGAGCTGTTTTTT
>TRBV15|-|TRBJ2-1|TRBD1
CATSEGTDPFF
TGTGCCACCAGCGAGGGGACAGATCCGTTCTTC
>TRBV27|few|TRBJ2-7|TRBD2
CASSHSGTSASYEQYF
TGTGCCAGCAGTCACTCCGGGACTAGCGCTTCCTACGAGCAGTACTTC
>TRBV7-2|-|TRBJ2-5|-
CASSRGPEGETQYF
TGTGCCAGCAGCAGGGGACCGGAGGGGGAGACCCAGTACTTC
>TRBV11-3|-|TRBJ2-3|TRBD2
CASSLPPGLAVGTDTQYF
TGTGCCAGCAGCTTGCCCCCGGGACTAGCGGTAGGCACAGATACGCAGTATTTT